Below are 32 T cell receptor beta chains sequenced from a single sample in a study of blood T cell repertoires in COVID-19 (dated by TCRdb to 2018 to 2021). Library preparation was by the immunoSEQ multiplex PCR assay. TCRdb took this table from immuneACCESS and kept in-frame rearrangements with V and J called. Such tables lack part of the clones; where checked against another copy, unresolved V genes explain under half of the gap, and the rest is unexplained. In all, the sample holds about 140,000 clones, and more than 75% of those were seen once. Jointly, the top ten make up about 3.9% of the sample. Sequences were obtained from peripheral blood. These receptors came from a man between 60 and 75 years old with acute or convalescent COVID-19.

The rearrangement links TRBV5-8 to TRBJ2-3, with 10 bases that match TRBD1. Germline V lookup: CDR1 SGHTS, CDR2 YDEGEE. This CDR3 comprises 16 residues. Trimming cost V 4 bases and J 6 bases; bases outside gene matches: 11. This chain's CDR3 is CASSTRGTGDVDTQYF. The CDR3 DNA reads as TGTGCCAGCAGCACCCGGGGGACAGGGGACGTGGATACGCAGTATTTT.

This clone was picked up one time. The chain couples TRBV25-1 to TRBJ2-3; maybe TRBD2 (5 bases). The V end was cut by 6 bases, the J end by 2 bases, with 9 bases between. This CDR3 has 13 amino acids. The germline V gene has CDR1 MGHDK and CDR2 SYGVNS. The CDR3 loop is CASSPGDTDTQYF. The DNA of the CDR3 is TGTGCCAGCAGCCCCGGGGACACAGATACGCAGTATTTT.

The chain uses TRBV2 and TRBJ2-3, with D hard to call. This CDR3 has 13 residues. Trimming pared 3 bases from V and 0 bases from J, leaving 4 bases between. CDR1 is SNHLY, CDR2 FYNNEI, per germline. CDR3 in amino acids: CASSDQSTDTQYF. DNA of the CDR3: TGTGCCAGCAGTGACCAAAGCACAGATACGCAGTATTTT.

V is TRBV12-5 and J is TRBJ2-7; D gene ambiguous. Trimming cost V 2 bases and J 2 bases, with 16 bases left between them. Germline CDR1 reads LGHNT; CDR2 reads FRNRAP. The CDR3 loop spans 16 amino acids. CDR3 sequence: CASGLNPRAITYEQYF. The CDR3 coding sequence is TGTGCTAGTGGTTTGAACCCCCGAGCTATAACCTACGAGCAGTACTTC. Using reference TRBV12-5 and TRBJ2-7 for the parts outside the CDR3, the full variable domain is DARVTQTPRHKVTEMGQEVTMRCQPILGHNTVFWYRQTMMQGLELLAYFRNRAPLDDSGMPKDRFSAEMPDATLATLKIQPSEPRDSAVYFCASGLNPRAITYEQYFGPGTRLTVT.

The V and J genes are TRBV5-1 and TRBJ2-7; 7 bases agree with TRBD2. The length of the CDR3 is 16 residues. Germline V gene data show CDR1 as SGHRS and CDR2 as YFSETQ. Trimming removed 5 bases from V and 2 bases from J; junction bases left unmatched: 13. The CDR3 DNA follows: TGCGCCAGCAGTGGGGGGGGAGCCGGTCCCACCTACGAGCAGTACTTC. Translated, it gives CASSGGGAGPTYEQYF.

This clone was seen a handful of times. This chain links TRBV14 with TRBJ1-2; perhaps TRBD1 as D (5 bases). This CDR3 comprises 17 residues. The V end was cut by 0 bases, the J end by 7 bases, with 21 bases between. The germline CDR1 and CDR2 sequences are SGHDN and FVKESK. CDR3 DNA: TGTGCCAGCAGCCAAGACGGGGGGACGGCGGGGAACGGTGGCTACACCTTC. This gives the protein CASSQDGGTAGNGGYTF.

The J gene is TRBJ2-3, the V gene TRBV19, with D tentatively TRBD2 (5 bases). V was cut by 6 bases and J by 4 bases, with 8 bases left in between. Per germline, CDR1 LNHDA and CDR2 SQIVND (reference sequence). This CDR3 is 12 amino acids long. The CDR3 DNA reads TGTGCCAGTAGCGGGGAGCCAGATACGCAGTATTTT. Translation: CASSGEPDTQYF.

This rearrangement joins TRBV6-1 to TRBJ1-3; tentatively, D is TRBD1 (5 bases). This CDR3 contains 16 residues. The germline CDR1 and CDR2 sequences are MNHNS and SASEGT. Trimming took off 3 bases at V and 0 bases at J, with 12 bases between the two ends. Written as DNA, the CDR3 is TGTGCCAGCAGTGATTGGGCAGGGAACTCTGGAAACACCATATATTTT. Translated, it gives CASSDWAGNSGNTIYF.

This clone was observed a single time. The J gene is TRBJ2-7, the V gene TRBV6-5; TRBD1 might be the D (6 bases). The germline V gene has CDR1 MNHEY and CDR2 SVGAGI. V lost 5 bases to trimming and J lost 6 bases, with 14 bases between them. CDR3 length equals 13 residues. The DNA for the CDR3 is TGTGCCAGCAGTCCCGAAGGGGGACGCGAGCAGTACTTC. This encodes CASSPEGGREQYF.

The chain recombines TRBV10-3 with TRBJ1-5, with TRBD1 identical over 8 bases. The CDR3 contains 16 residues. The germline V gene encodes CDR1 ENHRY and CDR2 SYGVKD. The V segment lost 2 bases and the J segment 6 bases; nucleotides outside the gene matches: 9. CDR3 protein: CAISEPGQGQSQPQHF. The CDR3, as DNA: TGTGCCATCAGTGAGCCCGGACAGGGCCAGAGTCAGCCCCAGCATTTT.

This chain links TRBV23-1 with TRBJ1-5; D unclear. TRBV23-1 is given ORF status, its function remaining uncertain. Trimming shortened V by 7 bases and J by 3 bases, and 10 bases separated the two germline ends. The CDR3 extends over 13 amino acids. CDR3 DNA: TGCGCCAGCACGAATGAGGACAATCAGCCCCAGCATTTT. Its protein product is CASTNEDNQPQHF.

The sample holds many counts of this clone. The genes are TRBV6-5 and TRBJ2-6, with unresolved D. The length of the CDR3 is 15 residues. The germline CDR1 and CDR2 sequences are MNHEY and SVGAGI. The V end lost 1 base, the J end lost 0 bases, and 4 bases lay between the germline ends. The CDR3 reads CASSYFSSGANVLTF. The CDR3 DNA sequence: TGTGCCAGCAGTTACTTTAGCTCTGGGGCCAACGTCCTGACTTTC.

With respect to this clone: One junction end does not reproduce the germline sequence, and a read error may be involved. The chain joins TRBV7-7 to TRBJ2-3, with unresolved D. This CDR3 has 15 amino acids. CDR1 SSHAT and CDR2 FNYEAQ come from the germline V gene (reference sequence). The CDR3 loop reads CASSHSPGSTDTQYF. Here the CDR3 DNA reads TGTGCTAGCAGCCATAGCCCCGGGAGCACAGATACGCAGTATTTT.

This clone showed up just a few times. The V and J genes are TRBV5-6 and TRBJ1-3, with unresolved D. The V and J ends lost 3 bases and 4 bases respectively, with 8 bases between them. This CDR3 contains 13 residues. Germline CDR1 and CDR2: SGHDT and YYEEEE. The CDR3 bases are TGTGCCAGCAGCTCCGACACGGGAAACACCATATATTTT. The encoded protein is CASSSDTGNTIYF.

This sequence joins TRBV5-5 and TRBJ1-1; TRBD1 matches at 11 bases. CDR1 is SGHKS, CDR2 YYEKEE, per germline (reference sequence). V shed 4 bases and J 5 bases; nucleotides not matched to a gene: 7. The CDR3 is 15 residues long. CDR3 DNA: TGTGCCAGCAGCCCCGTGGGGACAGGGGGGACTGAAGCTTTCTTT. Its translation is CASSPVGTGGTEAFF. The variable domain in full, with the rest retrieved from reference TRBV5-5 and TRBJ1-1, is DAGVTQSPTHLIKTRGQQVTLRCSPISGHKSVSWYQQVLGQGPQFIFQYYEKEERGRGNFPDRFSARQFPNYSSELNVNALLLGDSALYLCASSPVGTGGTEAFFGQGTRLTVV.

This chain links TRBV12-1 with TRBJ2-5; whether TRBD1, the table's D call, matches the DNA was not checked. TRBV12-1 is marked as a pseudogene. The CDR3 sequence is 16 residues long. CDR3 residues: CASSTCRDRGKETQYF. The CDR3 nucleotides are TGTGCCAGCAGCACTTGCAGGGACAGGGGGAAAGAGACCCAGTACTTC.

The rearrangement uses TRBV3-1 (or the pseudogene TRBV3-2) and TRBJ2-1; D possibly corresponds to TRBD1 (6 bases). V was trimmed by 3 bases and J by 8 bases, leaving 14 bases between them. Germline-derived CDR1 and CDR2 are LGHDT and YNNKEL (reference sequence). The CDR3 has 14 residues. The CDR3 DNA reads TGTGCCAGCAGCCACAGGGGTGGTCGCGATGAGCAGTTCTTC. Translation: CASSHRGGRDEQFF.

This sequence joins TRBV10-3 and TRBJ2-7, with TRBD1 matching 10 bases. Trimming took 6 bases from V and 4 from J; bases not matched to a gene: 9. CDR3 size: 15 residues. Germline V gene sequence: CDR1 ENHRY, CDR2 SYGVKD. CDR3 coding DNA: TGTGCCATCAGCGCTTCGACAGGGGGCAGGTACGAGCAGTACTTC. Its translation: CAISASTGGRYEQYF.

V gene TRBV6-5 combines with J gene TRBJ1-2; 7 bases fit TRBD1. This CDR3 region has 15 residues. Looked up from germline, CDR1 is MNHEY and CDR2 is SVGAGI. V shed 2 bases, J shed 5 bases, and the junction held 8 bases outside the gene matches. The DNA of the CDR3 is TGTGCCAGCAGTTACGGGGCACAGGGGACGTATGGCTACACCTTC. Translation: CASSYGAQGTYGYTF.

The chain couples TRBV29-1 to TRBJ2-1; D perhaps matches TRBD1 (6 bases). This CDR3 is 13 amino acids long. The ends were cut back, 3 bases at V and 7 bases at J, with 13 bases in the middle. CDR1 is SQVTM, CDR2 ANQGSEA, per germline. The CDR3 here is CSVDGTNINEQFF. CDR3 nucleotide sequence: TGCAGCGTTGATGGGACAAATATTAATGAGCAGTTCTTC.

This clone was observed a handful of times. The V gene is TRBV27, the J gene TRBJ2-6; 9 nucleotides align to TRBD2. CDR3 length equals 17 residues. The germline gives CDR1 MNHEY, CDR2 SMNVEV (reference sequence). V lost 3 bases and J lost 3; bases outside the gene matches: 6. CDR3 amino acids: CASSLVAGVHGANVLTF. The CDR3 nucleotides are TGTGCCAGCAGTTTGGTAGCGGGAGTTCATGGGGCCAACGTCCTGACTTTC.

CDR3 DNA: TGTGCCAGCAGTGATGCGGGGGGGCGCGGGACCGGGGAGCTGTTTTTT. Its protein product is CASSDAGGRGTGELFF. This chain uses TRBV2 with TRBJ2-2, with 9 bases identical to TRBD2. Per germline, CDR1 SNHLY and CDR2 FYNNEI. V dropped 3 bases and J dropped 5; count of bases not matched to a gene: 7. This CDR3 is built from 16 residues.

The DNA for the CDR3 is TGTGCCATCAGTGAGTCGGGGGGGCGCGTCATTAGCACTGAAGCTTTCTTT. The encoded protein is CAISESGGRVISTEAFF. The gene calls are TRBV10-3 and TRBJ1-1; D might be TRBD1 (6 bases). Germline values: CDR1 ENHRY, CDR2 SYGVKD. The V end was cut by 0 bases, the J end by 4 bases, with 18 bases between. The CDR3 consists of 17 residues.

The rearrangement links TRBV19 to TRBJ2-2; a possible D gene is TRBD1 (6 bases). V gave up 7 bases and J gave up 2 bases, with 11 bases separating them. Germline loops: CDR1 LNHDA, CDR2 SQIVND (reference sequence). The CDR3 totals 14 residues. The CDR3 coding sequence is TGTGCCAGTATGGACAGAACAAACACCGGGGAGCTGTTTTTT. This sequence encodes CASMDRTNTGELFF.

The chain is built from TRBV18 and TRBJ2-2; 12 bases map to TRBD1. With V trimmed by 1 base and J by 3 bases, 6 bases remained unmatched. CDR1 and CDR2 from the germline V gene are KGHSH and LQKENI. This CDR3 contains 18 residues. The CDR3 sequence: CASSPRGTGGVDTGELFF. The DNA for the CDR3 is TGTGCCAGCTCACCACGAGGGACAGGGGGCGTCGACACCGGGGAGCTGTTTTTT.

This chain joins TRBV5-6 and TRBJ2-5; 7 positions match TRBD2. Germline trimming cut 3 bases from V and 7 bases from J; bases unmatched to any gene: 6. CDR1 is SGHDT, CDR2 YYEEEE, per germline. CDR3 size: 13 residues. In nucleotides, the CDR3 is TGTGCCAGCAGCTCCACTAGCGAGCGGACCCAGTACTTC. Residues: CASSSTSERTQYF.

The V call is TRBV6-1, the J call TRBJ1-4; D might be TRBD1 (6 bases). The CDR3 is 15 residues long. From germline, CDR1 is MNHNS and CDR2 SASEGT. Trimming left V 5 bases short and J 4 bases short, with 14 bases between. The chain's CDR3 is CASSSDSMINEKLFF. In DNA form, the CDR3 reads TGTGCCAGCAGTTCGGACAGTATGATTAATGAAAAACTGTTTTTT.

The chain employs TRBV11-3 and TRBJ2-1; D remains ambiguous. The germline V gene encodes CDR1 SGHNT and CDR2 YENEEA. The CDR3 has 15 amino acids. Between the trimmed V and J ends, which lost 5 bases and 4 bases, there was a span of 15 bases. The CDR3 loop is CASSQDTTPYNEQFF. CDR3 bases: TGTGCCAGCAGCCAAGACACCACCCCGTACAATGAGCAGTTCTTC.

The rearrangement joins TRBV28 to TRBJ2-7; no clear D. The ends were cut back, 6 bases at V and 3 bases at J, with 9 bases in the middle. In germline, CDR1 is MDHEN, CDR2 SYDVKM. The length of the CDR3 is 12 residues. CDR3 protein: CASRNSIYEQYF. Written as DNA, the CDR3 is TGTGCCAGCAGAAACTCCATCTACGAGCAGTACTTC.

This chain joins TRBV18 and TRBJ2-2; 7 bases match TRBD1. CDR1 and CDR2 (germline): KGHSH, LQKENI. The CDR3 covers 17 residues. Losses at the gene ends were 4 bases for V and 0 bases for J; bases not matched to a gene: 8. CDR3 DNA: TGTGCCAGCTCACTCGCCCAGACAGGGCCGAACACCGGGGAGCTGTTTTTT. Translating gives CASSLAQTGPNTGELFF.

This clone has just a few counts. The V call is TRBV5-1, the J call TRBJ2-7; 9 bases match TRBD2. The CDR3 has 15 residues. The trim removed 0 bases at V and 5 bases at J, leaving 6 bases unmatched. Germline CDR1 is SGHRS and CDR2 is YFSETQ. For the CDR3, the DNA is TGCGCCAGCAGCTTGGTTTCTAGCGGGGCCCACGAGCAGTACTTC. Protein: CASSLVSSGAHEQYF.

The V gene is TRBV11-2, the J gene TRBJ1-1, with a weak D call TRBD1 (6 bases). There are 14 residues in the CDR3. V dropped 5 bases and J dropped 5 bases, with 15 bases sitting between them. Looked up from germline, CDR1 is SGHAT and CDR2 is FQNNGV. This chain's CDR3 is CASSALPRGTEAFF. CDR3 DNA: TGTGCCAGCAGCGCGTTACCGAGGGGGACTGAAGCTTTCTTT.